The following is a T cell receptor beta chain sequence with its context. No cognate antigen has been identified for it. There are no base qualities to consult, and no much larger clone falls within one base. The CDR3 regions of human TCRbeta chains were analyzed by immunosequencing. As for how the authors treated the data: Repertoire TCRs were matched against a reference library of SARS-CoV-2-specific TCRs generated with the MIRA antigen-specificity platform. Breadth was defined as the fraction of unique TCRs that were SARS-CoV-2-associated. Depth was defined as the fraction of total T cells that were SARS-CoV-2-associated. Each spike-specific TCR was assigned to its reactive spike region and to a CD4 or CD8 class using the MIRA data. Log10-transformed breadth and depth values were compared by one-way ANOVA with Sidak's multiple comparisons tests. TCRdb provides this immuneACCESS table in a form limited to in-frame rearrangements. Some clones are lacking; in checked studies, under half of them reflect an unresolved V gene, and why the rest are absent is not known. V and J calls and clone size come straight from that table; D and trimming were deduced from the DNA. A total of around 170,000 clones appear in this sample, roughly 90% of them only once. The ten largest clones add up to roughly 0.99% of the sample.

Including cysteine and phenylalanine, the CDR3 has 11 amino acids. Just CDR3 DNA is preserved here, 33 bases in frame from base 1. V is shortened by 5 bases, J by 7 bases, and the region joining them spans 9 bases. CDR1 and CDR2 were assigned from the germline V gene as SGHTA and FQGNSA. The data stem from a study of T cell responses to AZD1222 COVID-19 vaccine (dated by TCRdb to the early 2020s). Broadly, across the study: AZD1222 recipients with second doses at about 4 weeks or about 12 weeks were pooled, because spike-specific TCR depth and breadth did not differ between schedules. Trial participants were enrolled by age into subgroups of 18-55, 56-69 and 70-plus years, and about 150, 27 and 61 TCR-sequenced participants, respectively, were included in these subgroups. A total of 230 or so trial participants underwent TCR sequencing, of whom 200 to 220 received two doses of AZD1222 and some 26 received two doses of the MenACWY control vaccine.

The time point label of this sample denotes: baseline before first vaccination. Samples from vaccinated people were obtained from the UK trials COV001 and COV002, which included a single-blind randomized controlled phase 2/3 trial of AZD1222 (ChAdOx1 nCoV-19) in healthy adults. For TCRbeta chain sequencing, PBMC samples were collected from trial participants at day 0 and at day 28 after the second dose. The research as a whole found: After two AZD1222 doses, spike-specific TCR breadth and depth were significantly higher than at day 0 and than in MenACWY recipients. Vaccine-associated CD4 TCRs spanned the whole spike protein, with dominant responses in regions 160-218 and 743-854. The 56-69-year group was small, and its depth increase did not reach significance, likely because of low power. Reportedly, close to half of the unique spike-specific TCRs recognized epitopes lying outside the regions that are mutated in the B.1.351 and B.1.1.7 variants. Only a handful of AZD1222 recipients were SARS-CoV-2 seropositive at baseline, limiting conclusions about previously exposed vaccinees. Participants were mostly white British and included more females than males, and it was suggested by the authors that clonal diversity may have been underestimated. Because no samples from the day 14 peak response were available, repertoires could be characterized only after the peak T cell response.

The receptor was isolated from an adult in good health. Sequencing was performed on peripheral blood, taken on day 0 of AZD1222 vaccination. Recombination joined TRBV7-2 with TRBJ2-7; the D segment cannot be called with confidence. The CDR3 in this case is CASSQMGEQYF. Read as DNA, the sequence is TGTGCCAGCAGCCAGATGGGGGAGCAGTACTTC.